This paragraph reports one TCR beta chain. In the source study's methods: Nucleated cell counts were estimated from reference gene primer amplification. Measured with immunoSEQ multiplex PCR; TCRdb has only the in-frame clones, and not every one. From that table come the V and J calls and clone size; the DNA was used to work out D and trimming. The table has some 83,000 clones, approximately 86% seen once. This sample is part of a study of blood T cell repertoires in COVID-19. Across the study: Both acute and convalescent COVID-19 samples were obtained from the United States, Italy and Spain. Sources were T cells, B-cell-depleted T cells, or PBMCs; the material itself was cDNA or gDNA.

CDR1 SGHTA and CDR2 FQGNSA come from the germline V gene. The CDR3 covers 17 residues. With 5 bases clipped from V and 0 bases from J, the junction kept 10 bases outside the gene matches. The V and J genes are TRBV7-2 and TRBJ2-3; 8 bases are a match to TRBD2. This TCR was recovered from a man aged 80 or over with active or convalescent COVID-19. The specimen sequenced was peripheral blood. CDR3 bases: TGTGCCAGCAGCCCGAGGGTTGCGGGAGGTAGCACAGATACGCAGTATTTT. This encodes CASSPRVAGGSTDTQYF.